This T cell receptor (beta chain) was identified during a study of cytomegalovirus exposure and HLA in healthy donors. The study's findings and limits: The CMV antigen specificity of a few CMV-associated chains was confirmed through in vitro analysis. Analysis performed later showed TCR beta chains linked to HLA being more clonally expanded than equally common others. Among TCR beta chains, those listed as cytomegalovirus-associated numbered more than 150.

On this clone itself: Its antigen is as yet unknown.

With 60 Vbeta and 13 Jbeta primers, the PCR was carried out. TCRdb's copy holds only in-frame clones and misses some; the assay was immunoSEQ multiplex PCR. The sample holds around 190,000 clones, around 77% seen once. Trimming took off 8 bases at V and 5 bases at J, with 12 bases between the two ends. CDR3 length equals 13 residues. The origin of this receptor is a woman between 25 and 40 years old in good health and CMV-seronegative. The rearrangement links TRBV23-1 to TRBJ2-2; a possible D gene is TRBD1 (6 bases). Being an ORF, TRBV23-1 has a function that is uncertain. The sequenced sample was PBMCs. The CDR3 sequence: CASGRGVTGELFF. CDR3 DNA: TGCGCCAGCGGCAGGGGAGTAACCGGGGAGCTGTTTTTT.